This T cell receptor (beta chain) was identified during a study of technical replicates of blood from a few donors. The protocol was immunoSEQ multiplex PCR, while the TCRdb copy is restricted to in-frame clones and leaves out a portion. The sample has about 81,000 clones; approximately 96% are singletons. Sequences were obtained from T cells isolated from PBMCs. The receptor's source is a human donor in good health.

This CDR3 reads CAITENPAGRSTDTQYF. CDR3 DNA: TGTGCCATCACCGAGAATCCAGCGGGCAGGAGCACAGATACGCAGTATTTT. V and J are TRBV10-3 and TRBJ2-3; a possible D gene is TRBD2 (6 bases). The V gene's germline CDR1 is ENHRY and CDR2 SYGVKD. Trimming shortened V by 7 bases and J by 0 bases, and 20 bases separated the two germline ends. The length of the CDR3 is 17 residues.